This TCR beta chain derives from a study of molecular identifiers for immune sequencing clone quantification. In TCRdb, the PCR reads were re-called with MiXCR into one record per CDR3 protein. This table holds a few hundred thousand distinct CDR3 sequences, about 23% found once. This clonotype has ten or more counts. Its cognate antigen is unknown. Findings and limits, study-wide: Naive cells had under 1% of molecules in clones above 20 RNA copies, effectors over 99%.

Sequencing was done on a sample of naive CD8+ T cells from blood, with Jurkat cell RNA spiked in. Subset indicated: FACS-sorted CD8+CD4-CCR7+CD45RA+ naive T cells. This clonotype originated in a human donor in good health. Some libraries in this study had Jurkat cell RNA spiked in.

The CDR3 region has the DNA TGTGCCAGTAGTCCCCTAGCGCTGAATACCTACAATGAGCAGTTCTTC. This encodes CASSPLALNTYNEQFF. The rearrangement uses TRBV19 and TRBJ2-1; tentative D call: TRBD2 (6 bases). Germline CDR1 is LNHDA and CDR2 is SQIVND (reference sequence). The germline V and J ends were trimmed by 5 bases and 2 bases, with 16 bases remaining between them. The CDR3 has 16 residues. The full variable domain, its missing parts supplied by reference TRBV19 and TRBJ2-1, is DGGITQSPKYLFRKEGQNVTLSCEQNLNHDAMYWYRQDPGQGLRLIYYSQIVNDFQKGDIAEGYSVSREKKESFPLTVTSAQKNPTAFYLCASSPLALNTYNEQFFGPGTRLTVL.